These 2 T cell receptor beta chains were sequenced from one sample in a study of response to subunit inactivated influenza vaccine. TCRdb reprocessed the RT-PCR reads with MiXCR, giving one entry per CDR3 protein. There are roughly 630,000 distinct CDR3 sequences in the sample; 11% to 15% occur only once, and roughly 7.6% lies in the top ten. The sequenced sample was PBMCs from blood, obtained around 14 days before vaccination. These receptors were collected from a man aged 45-65 years who received an inactivated influenza vaccine.

The sample holds a few counts of this clonotype. This chain joins TRBV10-2 and TRBJ2-4; 8 nucleotides match TRBD1. The germline V gene has CDR1 WSHSY and CDR2 SAAADI. V lost 3 bases, J lost 0 bases, and 16 bases stayed unmatched. The CDR3 runs to 20 residues. Here the CDR3 reads CASSDRRGSRGLLAKNIQYF. The CDR3 nucleotides read TGCGCCAGCAGTGATCGCCGGGGGAGCAGGGGGCTTCTAGCCAAAAACATTCAGTACTTC.

This clonotype was detected ten times or more. The V call is TRBV12-3 or TRBV12-4, the J call TRBJ1-1; D ambiguous. This CDR3 is built from 14 residues. V was pared by 3 bases and J by 1 base, with 9 bases between. The CDR3 region has the DNA TGTGCCAGCAGTTTCTTCGGGCCGAACACTGAAGCTTTCTTT. It is translated as CASSFFGPNTEAFF.